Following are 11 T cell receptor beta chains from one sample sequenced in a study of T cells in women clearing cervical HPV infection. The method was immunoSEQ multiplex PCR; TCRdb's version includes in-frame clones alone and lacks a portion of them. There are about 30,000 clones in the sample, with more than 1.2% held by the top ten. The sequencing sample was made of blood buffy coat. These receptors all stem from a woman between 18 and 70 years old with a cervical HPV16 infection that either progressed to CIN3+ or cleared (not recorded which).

CDR3 bases read: TGTGCCAGCAGCTATGGACTAGCGGGGGTGGATGAG. This translates into CASSYGLAGVDE. The CDR3 as a whole reads CASSYGLAGVDEQFF. The J gene is TRBJ2-1, the V gene TRBV11-2, with 13 positions matching TRBD2. The read gets to within 3 residues of the CDR3 end, and the germline J gene fills in the rest. CDR3 length: 15 residues. Per germline, CDR1 SGHAT and CDR2 FQNNGV. V trimming: 4 bases; J trimming: 8 bases; junction bases outside the gene matches: 5.

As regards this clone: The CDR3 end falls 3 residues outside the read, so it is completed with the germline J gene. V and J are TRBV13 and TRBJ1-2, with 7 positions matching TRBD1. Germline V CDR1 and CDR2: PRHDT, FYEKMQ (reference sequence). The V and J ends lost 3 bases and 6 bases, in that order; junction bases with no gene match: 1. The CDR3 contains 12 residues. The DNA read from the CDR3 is TGTGCCAGCAGCTTCAGGGGGAATGGC. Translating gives CASSFRGNG. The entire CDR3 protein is CASSFRGNGYTF.

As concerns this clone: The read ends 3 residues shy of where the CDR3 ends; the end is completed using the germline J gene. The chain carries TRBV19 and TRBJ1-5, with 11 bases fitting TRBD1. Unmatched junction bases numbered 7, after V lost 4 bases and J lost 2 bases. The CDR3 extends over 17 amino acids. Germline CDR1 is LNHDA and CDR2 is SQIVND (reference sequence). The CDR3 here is CASSRTGGLKGNQPQHF. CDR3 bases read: TGTGCCAGTAGTAGGACAGGGGGCTTGAAAGGCAATCAGCCC. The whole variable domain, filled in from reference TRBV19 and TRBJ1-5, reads DGGITQSPKYLFRKEGQNVTLSCEQNLNHDAMYWYRQDPGQGLRLIYYSQIVNDFQKGDIAEGYSVSREKKESFPLTVTSAQKNPTAFYLCASSRTGGLKGNQPQHFGDGTRLSIL.

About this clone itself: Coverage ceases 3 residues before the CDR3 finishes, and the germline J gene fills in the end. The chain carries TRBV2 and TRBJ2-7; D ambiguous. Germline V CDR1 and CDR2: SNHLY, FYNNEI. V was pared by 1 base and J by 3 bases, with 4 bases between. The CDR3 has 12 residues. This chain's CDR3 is CASSEEGYEQYF. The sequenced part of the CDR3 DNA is TGTGCCAGCAGTGAAGAGGGCTACGAG.

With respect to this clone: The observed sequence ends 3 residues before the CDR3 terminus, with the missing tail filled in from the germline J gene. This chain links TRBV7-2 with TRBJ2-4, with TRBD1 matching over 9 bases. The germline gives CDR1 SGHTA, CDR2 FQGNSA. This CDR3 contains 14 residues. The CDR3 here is CASSSQGAGETQYF. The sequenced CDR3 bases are TGTGCCAGCAGCTCACAGGGGGCGGGGGAGACT.

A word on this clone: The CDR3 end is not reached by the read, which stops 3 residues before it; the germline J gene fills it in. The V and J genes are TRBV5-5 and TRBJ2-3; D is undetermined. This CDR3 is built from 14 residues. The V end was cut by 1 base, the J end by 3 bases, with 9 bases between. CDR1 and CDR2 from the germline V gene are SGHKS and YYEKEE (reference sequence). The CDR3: CASSLSVGTDTQYF. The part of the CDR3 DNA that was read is TGTGCCAGCAGCTTGTCCGTAGGGACAGATACG.

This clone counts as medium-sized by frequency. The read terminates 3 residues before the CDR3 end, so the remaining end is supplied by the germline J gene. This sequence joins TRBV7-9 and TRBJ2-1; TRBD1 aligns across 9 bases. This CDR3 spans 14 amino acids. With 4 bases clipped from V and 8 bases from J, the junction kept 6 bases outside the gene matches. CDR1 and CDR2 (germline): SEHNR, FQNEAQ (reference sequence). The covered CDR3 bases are TGTGCCAGCAGCTCGGACAGGGGAGTCCATGAG. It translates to CASSSDRGVHE. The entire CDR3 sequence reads CASSSDRGVHEQFF. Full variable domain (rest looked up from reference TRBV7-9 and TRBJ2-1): DTGVSQNPRHKITKRGQNVTFRCDPISEHNRLYWYRQTLGQGPEFLTYFQNEAQLEKSRLLSDRFSAERPKGSFSTLEIQRTEQGDSAMYLCASSSDRGVHEQFFGPGTRLTVL.

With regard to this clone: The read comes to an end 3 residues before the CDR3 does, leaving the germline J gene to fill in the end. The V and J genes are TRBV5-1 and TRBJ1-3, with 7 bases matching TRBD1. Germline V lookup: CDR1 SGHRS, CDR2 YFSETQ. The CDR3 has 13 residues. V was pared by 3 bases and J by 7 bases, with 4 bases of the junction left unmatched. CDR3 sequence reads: CASSSDRFNTIYF. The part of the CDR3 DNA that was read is TGCGCCAGCAGCTCGGACAGGTTCAACACC.

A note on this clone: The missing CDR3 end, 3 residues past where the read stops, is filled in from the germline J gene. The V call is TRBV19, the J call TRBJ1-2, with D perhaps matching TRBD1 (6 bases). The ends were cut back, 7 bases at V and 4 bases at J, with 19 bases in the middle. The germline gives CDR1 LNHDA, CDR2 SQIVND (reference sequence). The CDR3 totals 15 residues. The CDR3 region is CASTKDRLQFYGYTF. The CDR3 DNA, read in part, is TGTGCCAGTACCAAGGACAGACTGCAATTCTATGGC.

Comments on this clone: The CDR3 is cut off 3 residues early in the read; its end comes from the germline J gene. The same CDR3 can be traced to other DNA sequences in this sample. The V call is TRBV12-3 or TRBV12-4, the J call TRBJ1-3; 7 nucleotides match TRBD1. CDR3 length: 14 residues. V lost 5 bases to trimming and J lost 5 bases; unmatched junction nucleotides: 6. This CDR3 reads CASSPMGQRNTIYF. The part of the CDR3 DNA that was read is TGTGCCAGCAGTCCAATGGGACAGAGAAACACC.

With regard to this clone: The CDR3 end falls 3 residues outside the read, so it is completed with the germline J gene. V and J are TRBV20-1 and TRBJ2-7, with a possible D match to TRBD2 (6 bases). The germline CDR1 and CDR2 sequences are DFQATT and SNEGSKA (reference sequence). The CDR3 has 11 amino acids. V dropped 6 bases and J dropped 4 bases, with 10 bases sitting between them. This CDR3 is CSAQTRYEQYF. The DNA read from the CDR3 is TGCAGTGCCCAGACTAGGTACGAG.